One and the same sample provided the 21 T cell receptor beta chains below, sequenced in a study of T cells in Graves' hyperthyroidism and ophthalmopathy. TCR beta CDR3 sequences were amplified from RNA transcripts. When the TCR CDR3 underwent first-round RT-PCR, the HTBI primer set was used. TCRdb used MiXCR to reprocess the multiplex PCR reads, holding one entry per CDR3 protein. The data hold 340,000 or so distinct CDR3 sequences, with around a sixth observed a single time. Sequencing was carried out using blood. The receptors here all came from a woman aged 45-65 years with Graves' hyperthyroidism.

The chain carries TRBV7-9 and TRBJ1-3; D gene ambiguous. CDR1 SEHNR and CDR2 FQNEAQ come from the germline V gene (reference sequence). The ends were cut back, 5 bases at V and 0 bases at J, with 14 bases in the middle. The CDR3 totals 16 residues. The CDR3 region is CASSRSLVDSGNTIYF. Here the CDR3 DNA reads TGTGCCAGCAGCCGAAGTTTAGTTGACTCTGGAAACACCATATATTTT.

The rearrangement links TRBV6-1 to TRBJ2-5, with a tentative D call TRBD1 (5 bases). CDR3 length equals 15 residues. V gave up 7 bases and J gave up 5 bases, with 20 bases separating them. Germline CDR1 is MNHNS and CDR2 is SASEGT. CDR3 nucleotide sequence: TGTGCCAGCACTCAGCAAGGCATCTCAGGGGAGACCCAGTACTTC. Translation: CASTQQGISGETQYF.

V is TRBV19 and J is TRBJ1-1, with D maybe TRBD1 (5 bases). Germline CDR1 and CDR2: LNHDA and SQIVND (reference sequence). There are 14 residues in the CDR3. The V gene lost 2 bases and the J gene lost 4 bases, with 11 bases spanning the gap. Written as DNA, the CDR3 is TGTGCCAGTAGTATAAGGGGTCGGAGCACTGAAGCTTTCTTT. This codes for CASSIRGRSTEAFF.

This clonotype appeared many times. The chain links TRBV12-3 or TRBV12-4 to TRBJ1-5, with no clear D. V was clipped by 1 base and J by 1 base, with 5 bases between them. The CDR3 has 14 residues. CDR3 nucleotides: TGTGCCAGCAGTTTAGGGCACAGCAATCAGCCCCAGCATTTT. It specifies CASSLGHSNQPQHF.

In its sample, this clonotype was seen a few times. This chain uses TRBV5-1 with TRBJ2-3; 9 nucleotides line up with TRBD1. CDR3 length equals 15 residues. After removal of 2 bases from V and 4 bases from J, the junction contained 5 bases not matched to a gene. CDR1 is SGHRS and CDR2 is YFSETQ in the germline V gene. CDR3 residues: CASSLSTGGPDTQYF. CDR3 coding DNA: TGCGCCAGCAGCTTAAGTACAGGGGGCCCAGATACGCAGTATTTT.

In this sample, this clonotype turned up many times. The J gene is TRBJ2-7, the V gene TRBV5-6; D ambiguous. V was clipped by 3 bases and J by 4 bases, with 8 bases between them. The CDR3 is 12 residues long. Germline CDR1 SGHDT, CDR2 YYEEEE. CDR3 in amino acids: CASSSPPYEQYF. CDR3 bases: TGTGCCAGCAGCTCTCCCCCATACGAGCAGTACTTC.

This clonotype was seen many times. The CDR3 DNA reads TGTGCCAGCAGCTTAGAAGGAGGGAGTGATACGCAGTATTTT. Encoded protein: CASSLEGGSDTQYF. The V and J genes are TRBV7-2 and TRBJ2-3; tentatively, D is TRBD2 (6 bases). The CDR3 sequence is 14 residues long. V was trimmed by 1 base and J by 6 bases, leaving 11 bases between them. The germline V gene has CDR1 SGHTA and CDR2 FQGNSA.

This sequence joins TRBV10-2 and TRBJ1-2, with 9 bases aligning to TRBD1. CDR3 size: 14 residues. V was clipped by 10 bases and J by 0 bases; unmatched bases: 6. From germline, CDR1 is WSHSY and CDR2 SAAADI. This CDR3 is CATVQGASNYGYTF. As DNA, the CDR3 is TGCGCCACCGTACAGGGGGCCTCTAACTATGGCTACACCTTC.

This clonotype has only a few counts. CDR3 in amino acids: CASGLVQGGEETQYF. The CDR3 DNA is TGTGCTAGTGGTTTGGTACAAGGAGGGGAAGAGACCCAGTACTTC. V usage is TRBV12-5 and J usage is TRBJ2-5; TRBD2 is a possible D gene (6 bases). V was cut by 0 bases and J by 3 bases, with 11 bases left in between. This CDR3 comprises 15 residues. CDR1 and CDR2 from the germline V gene are LGHNT and FRNRAP.

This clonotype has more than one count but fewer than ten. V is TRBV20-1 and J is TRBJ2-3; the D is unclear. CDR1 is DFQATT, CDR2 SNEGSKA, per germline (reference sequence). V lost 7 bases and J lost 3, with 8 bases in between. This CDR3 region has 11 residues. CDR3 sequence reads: CSGEKTDTQYF. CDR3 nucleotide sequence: TGCAGTGGGGAAAAAACAGATACGCAGTATTTT.

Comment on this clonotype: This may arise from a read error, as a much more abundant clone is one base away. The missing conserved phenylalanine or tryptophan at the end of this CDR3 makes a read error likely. CDR3 sequence: CASSSTLAGVSYNEQFL. The CDR3 DNA is TGTGCCAGCAGCTCAACGTTAGCGGGAGTTTCCTACAATGAGCAGTTCCTC. This rearrangement joins TRBV13 to TRBJ2-1, with 9 bases matching TRBD2. Germline CDR1 and CDR2: PRHDT and FYEKMQ (reference sequence). This CDR3 has 17 residues. The J segment lost 1 base and the V segment lost 4 bases, leaving 8 bases of the junction unmatched.

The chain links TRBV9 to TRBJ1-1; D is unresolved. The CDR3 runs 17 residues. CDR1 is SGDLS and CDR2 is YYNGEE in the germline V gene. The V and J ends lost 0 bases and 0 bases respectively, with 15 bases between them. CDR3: CASSVEVGLSVNTEAFF. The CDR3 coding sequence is TGTGCCAGCAGCGTAGAAGTCGGTTTGAGTGTGAACACTGAAGCTTTCTTT. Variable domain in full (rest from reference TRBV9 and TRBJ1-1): DSGVTQTPKHLITATGQRVTLRCSPRSGDLSVYWYQQSLDQGLQFLIQYYNGEERAKGNILERFSAQQFPDLHSELNLSSLELGDSALYFCASSVEVGLSVNTEAFFGQGTRLTVV.

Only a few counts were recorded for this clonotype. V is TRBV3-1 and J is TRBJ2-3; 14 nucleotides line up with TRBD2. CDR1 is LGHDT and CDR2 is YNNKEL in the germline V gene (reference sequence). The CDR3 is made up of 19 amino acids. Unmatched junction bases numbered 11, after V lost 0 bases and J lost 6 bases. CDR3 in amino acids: CASSQDWGTSGSPRDTQYF. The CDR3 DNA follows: TGTGCCAGCAGCCAAGATTGGGGGACTAGCGGGAGTCCCCGCGATACGCAGTATTTT.

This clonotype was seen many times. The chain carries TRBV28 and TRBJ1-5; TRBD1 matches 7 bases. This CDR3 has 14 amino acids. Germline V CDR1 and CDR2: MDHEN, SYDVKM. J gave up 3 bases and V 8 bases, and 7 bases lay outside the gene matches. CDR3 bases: TGTGCCAGCGGGGGACAGTTGACCAATCAGCCCCAGCATTTT. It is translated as CASGGQLTNQPQHF.

CDR3 amino acids: CASSLGPDREAPNSPLHF. The CDR3 DNA sequence: TGTGCCAGCAGCTTAGGCCCAGACAGGGAGGCGCCGAATTCACCCCTCCACTTT. The chain uses TRBV7-2 and TRBJ1-6; 7 bases are a match to TRBD1. The length of the CDR3 is 18 residues. The germline V gene has CDR1 SGHTA and CDR2 FQGNSA. The ends lost 1 base at V and 7 bases at J; junction bases unmatched: 13.

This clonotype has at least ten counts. CDR3 in amino acids: CASTPHVNEQFF. The DNA for the CDR3 is TGTGCCAGCACCCCACACGTCAATGAGCAGTTCTTC. The J gene is TRBJ2-1, the V gene TRBV12-3 or TRBV12-4; D is unresolved. The CDR3 is made up of 12 amino acids. Trimming pared 7 bases from V and 6 bases from J, leaving 10 bases between.

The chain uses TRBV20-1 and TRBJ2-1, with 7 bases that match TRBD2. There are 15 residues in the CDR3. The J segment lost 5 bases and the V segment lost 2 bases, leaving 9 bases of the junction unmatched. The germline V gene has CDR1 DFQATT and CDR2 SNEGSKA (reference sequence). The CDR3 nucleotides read TGCAGTGCTAGAAAAGGGTCTAGCGGAAACAATGAGCAGTTCTTC. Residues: CSARKGSSGNNEQFF.

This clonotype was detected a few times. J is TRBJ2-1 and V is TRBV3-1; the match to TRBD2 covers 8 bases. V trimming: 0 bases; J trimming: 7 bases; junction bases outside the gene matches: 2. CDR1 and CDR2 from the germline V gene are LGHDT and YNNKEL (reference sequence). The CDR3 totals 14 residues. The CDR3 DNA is TGTGCCAGCAGCCAAGATTCGGGGGGGAATGAGCAGTTCTTC. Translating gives CASSQDSGGNEQFF.

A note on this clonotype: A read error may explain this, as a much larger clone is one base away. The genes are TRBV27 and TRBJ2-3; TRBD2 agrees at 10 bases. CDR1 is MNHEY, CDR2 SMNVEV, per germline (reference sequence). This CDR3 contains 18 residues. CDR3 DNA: TGTGCCAGCACCTGGATGTTTCTAGCGGGAGATGACACAGATACGCTGTATTTT. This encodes CASTWMFLAGDDTDTLYF.

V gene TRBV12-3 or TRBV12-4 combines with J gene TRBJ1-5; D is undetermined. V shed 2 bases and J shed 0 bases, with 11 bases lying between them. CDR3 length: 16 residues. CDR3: CASSLRPPYSNQPQHF. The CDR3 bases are TGTGCCAGCAGTTTACGCCCCCCCTATAGCAATCAGCCCCAGCATTTT.

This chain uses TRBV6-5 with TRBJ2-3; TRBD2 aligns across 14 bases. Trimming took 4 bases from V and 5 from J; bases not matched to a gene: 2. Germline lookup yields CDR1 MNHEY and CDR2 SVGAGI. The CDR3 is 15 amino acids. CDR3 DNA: TGTGCCAGCAGTTTGGGGACTAGCGGGGGAGATACGCAGTATTTT. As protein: CASSLGTSGGDTQYF.